The 9 T cell receptor beta chains presented below share a single source sample, sequenced in a study of blood T cell repertoires in COVID-19. The data were produced by immunoSEQ multiplex PCR, yet TCRdb's version contains in-frame clones alone and is incomplete. The sample holds about 200,000 clones, roughly 85% seen once. The sample was peripheral blood. Receptors originate from a woman over 75 with acute or convalescent COVID-19.

A single count supports this clone. The chain employs TRBV28 and TRBJ2-7; the match to TRBD2 covers 8 bases. Germline lookup yields CDR1 MDHEN and CDR2 SYDVKM. CDR3 length: 15 residues. V was pared by 6 bases and J by 2 bases, with 9 bases of the junction left unmatched. The CDR3 spells CASRRSTSATYEQYF. The CDR3 DNA follows: TGTGCCAGCAGACGATCGACTAGCGCCACCTACGAGCAGTACTTC.

V is TRBV21-1 and J is TRBJ2-2; the tabulated D call, TRBD1, remains unverified against the DNA. TRBV21-1 is listed as a pseudogene. The CDR3 loop spans 14 amino acids. The CDR3 reads CAVNLRGRGGELFF. Written as DNA, the CDR3 is TGTGCCGTCAACCTCAGGGGGCGGGGCGGGGAGCTGTTTTTT.

The genes are TRBV28 and TRBJ2-1, with D possibly matching TRBD2 (5 bases). This CDR3 is 14 amino acids long. CDR1 and CDR2 (germline): MDHEN, SYDVKM. Trimming took 4 bases from V and 3 from J, leaving 10 bases between them. CDR3: CASSWGVVYNEQFF. The CDR3, as DNA: TGTGCCAGCAGTTGGGGAGTCGTCTACAATGAGCAGTTCTTC.

V gene TRBV24-1 combines with J gene TRBJ2-1; 9 bases fit TRBD1. Germline V gene lookup returns CDR1 KGHDR and CDR2 SFDVKD. Unmatched junction bases numbered 7, after V lost 3 bases and J lost 8 bases. The CDR3 consists of 15 residues. The CDR3 sequence is CATSDQQGAGDEQFF. The CDR3 DNA is TGTGCCACCAGTGATCAACAGGGGGCAGGGGATGAGCAGTTCTTC.

With respect to this clone: One junction end disagrees with the germline gene, perhaps due to a read error. The chain joins TRBV28 to TRBJ2-1; D may be TRBD2 (6 bases). The CDR3 contains 19 residues. Germline-derived CDR1 and CDR2 are MDHEN and SYDVKM. The CDR3 spells CASSSRMGLQQARGGRRVF. The CDR3 nucleotides read TGTGCCAGCAGTTCACGGATGGGCCTTCAACAGGCGAGGGGTGGTCGGAGGGTCTTC.

The chain has TRBV6-5 and TRBJ1-2; 9 bases agree with TRBD1. The junction had 11 bases not matched to a gene; V was cut back by 4 bases and J by 8 bases. CDR1 is MNHEY and CDR2 is SVGAGI in the germline V gene. This CDR3 region has 15 residues. The CDR3: CASSSPQGALRGYTF. CDR3 coding DNA: TGTGCCAGCAGTTCCCCACAGGGGGCTCTCAGGGGCTACACCTTC.

The V gene is TRBV28, the J gene TRBJ1-4; the D is unclear. The CDR3 has 15 amino acids. V gave up 5 bases and J gave up 5 bases, with 15 bases separating them. Per germline, CDR1 MDHEN and CDR2 SYDVKM. CDR3 sequence reads: CASSERTGSNEKLFF. CDR3 sequence (DNA): TGTGCCAGCAGTGAACGGACGGGATCGAATGAAAAACTGTTTTTT.

The chain has TRBV7-9 and TRBJ1-1; TRBD1 matches 7 bases. Per germline, CDR1 SEHNR and CDR2 FQNEAQ (reference sequence). CDR3 length: 15 residues. The V gene end was trimmed by 4 bases and the J gene end by 1 base; junction bases not matched to a gene: 6. As DNA, the CDR3 is TGTGCCAGCAGCTATTGGGACAGATCGAACACTGAAGCTTTCTTT. Its protein product is CASSYWDRSNTEAFF.

The chain recombines TRBV24-1 with TRBJ2-2; possible D gene TRBD1, 6 bases. The CDR3 extends over 16 amino acids. Germline lookup yields CDR1 KGHDR and CDR2 SFDVKD. V was trimmed by 0 bases and J by 3 bases, leaving 10 bases between them. The CDR3: CATSDLARGDTGELFF. As DNA, the CDR3 is TGTGCCACCAGTGATTTGGCCAGGGGCGACACCGGGGAGCTGTTTTTT.